This TCR beta chain was identified in a study of blood T cell repertoires in COVID-19. In the study overall: From the United States, Italy and Spain came samples of acute and convalescent COVID-19.

The CDR3 consists of 14 residues. CDR1 and CDR2 (germline): SGHDT, YYEEEE. With 4 bases clipped from V and 1 base from J, the junction kept 5 bases outside the gene matches. This table comes from immunoSEQ multiplex PCR, and its TCRdb copy is limited to in-frame clones, with some not included. The table shows about 140,000 clones, with approximately 80% occurring only once. The rearrangement joins TRBV5-6 to TRBJ2-7, with 7 nucleotides matching TRBD2. This TCR was recovered from a man between 60 and 70 years old who had recovered from COVID-19. Material for sequencing was peripheral blood. CDR3 DNA: TGTGCCAGCAGCCGCCCGGGACTATCCTACGAGCAGTACTTC. It translates to CASSRPGLSYEQYF.